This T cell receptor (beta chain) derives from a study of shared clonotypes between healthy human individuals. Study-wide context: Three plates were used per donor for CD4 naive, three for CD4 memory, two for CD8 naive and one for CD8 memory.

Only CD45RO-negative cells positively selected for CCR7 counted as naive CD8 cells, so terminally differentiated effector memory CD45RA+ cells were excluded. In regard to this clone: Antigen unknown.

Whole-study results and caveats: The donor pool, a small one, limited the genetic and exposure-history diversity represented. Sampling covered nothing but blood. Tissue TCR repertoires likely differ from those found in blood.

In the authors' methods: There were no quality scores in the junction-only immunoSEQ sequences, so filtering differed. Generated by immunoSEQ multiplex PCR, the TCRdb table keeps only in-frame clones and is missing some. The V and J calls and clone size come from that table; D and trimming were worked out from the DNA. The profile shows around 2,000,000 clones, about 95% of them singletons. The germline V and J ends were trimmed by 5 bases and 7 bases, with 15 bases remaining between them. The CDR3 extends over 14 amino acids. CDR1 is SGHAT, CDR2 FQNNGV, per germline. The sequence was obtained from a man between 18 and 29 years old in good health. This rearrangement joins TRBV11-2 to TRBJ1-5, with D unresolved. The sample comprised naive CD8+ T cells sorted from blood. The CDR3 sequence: CASSSRRGSQPQHF. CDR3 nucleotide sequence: TGTGCCAGCAGCAGTCGGCGGGGAAGCCAGCCCCAGCATTTT. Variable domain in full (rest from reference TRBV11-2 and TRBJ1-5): EAGVAQSPRYKIIEKRQSVAFWCNPISGHATLYWYQQILGQGPKLLIQFQNNGVVDDSQLPKDRFSAERLKGVDSTLKIQPAKLEDSAVYLCASSSRRGSQPQHFGDGTRLSIL.